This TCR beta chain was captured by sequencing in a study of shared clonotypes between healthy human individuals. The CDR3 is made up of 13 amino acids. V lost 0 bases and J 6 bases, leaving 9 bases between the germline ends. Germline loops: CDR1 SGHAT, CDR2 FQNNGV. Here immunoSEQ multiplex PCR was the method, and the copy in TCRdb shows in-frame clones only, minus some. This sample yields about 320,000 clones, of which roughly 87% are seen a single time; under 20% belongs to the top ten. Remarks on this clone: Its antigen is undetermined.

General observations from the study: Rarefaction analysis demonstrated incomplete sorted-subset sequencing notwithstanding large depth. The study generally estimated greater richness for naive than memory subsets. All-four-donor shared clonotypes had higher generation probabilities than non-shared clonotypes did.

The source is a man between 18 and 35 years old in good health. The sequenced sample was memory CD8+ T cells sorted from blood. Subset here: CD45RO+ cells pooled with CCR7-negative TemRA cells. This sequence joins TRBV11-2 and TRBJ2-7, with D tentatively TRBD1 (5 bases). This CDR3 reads CASSLDRGAEQYF. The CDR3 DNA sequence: TGTGCCAGCAGCTTAGATCGTGGGGCCGAGCAGTACTTC.